Shown below are 7 T cell receptor beta chains from a single sample sequenced in a study of blood T cell repertoires in COVID-19. Here immunoSEQ multiplex PCR was the method, and the copy in TCRdb shows in-frame clones only, minus some. The sample comprises over 250,000 clones, about 85% of which are singletons, and 4% rests with the top ten. The sample consisted of peripheral blood. Source of these receptors: a man between 60 and 70 years old who had recovered from COVID-19.

This rearrangement joins TRBV2 to TRBJ1-4; D gene unclear. Germline CDR1 and CDR2: SNHLY and FYNNEI. Trimming left V 6 bases short and J 4 bases short, with 27 bases between. This CDR3 contains 19 residues. CDR3 bases: TGTGCCAGCAGCCGACACAGCAACCTCCCAACAGACCGTAATGAAAAACTGTTTTTT. Translated: CASSRHSNLPTDRNEKLFF. Filled out from reference TRBV2 and TRBJ1-4, the complete variable domain reads EPEVTQTPSHQVTQMGQEVILRCVPISNHLYFYWYRQILGQKVEFLVSFYNNEISEKSEIFDDQFSVERPDGSNFTLKIRSTKLEDSAMYFCASSRHSNLPTDRNEKLFFGSGTQLSVL.

Written as DNA, the CDR3 is TGCGCCAGCAGGGACACAGGGAGCTCTGGAAACACCATATATTTT. Its protein is CASRDTGSSGNTIYF. The chain uses TRBV5-1 and TRBJ1-3, with D possibly TRBD1 on 6 matching bases. Germline values: CDR1 SGHRS, CDR2 YFSETQ. Trimming cost V 5 bases and J 0 bases, with 12 bases left between them. The CDR3 extends over 15 amino acids.

This rearrangement joins TRBV2 to TRBJ2-1, with D possibly TRBD2 on 5 matching bases. CDR1 and CDR2 (germline): SNHLY, FYNNEI. The CDR3 totals 13 residues. V was cut by 0 bases and J by 15 bases, with 15 bases left in between. This CDR3 reads CASSEAEEGLGFF. CDR3 DNA: TGTGCCAGCAGTGAAGCGGAGGAAGGCCTGGGGTTCTTC.

This rearrangement joins TRBV27 to TRBJ2-1, with a possible D match to TRBD1 (6 bases). The V gene lost 5 bases and the J gene lost 7 bases, with 21 bases spanning the gap. Per germline, CDR1 MNHEY and CDR2 SMNVEV (reference sequence). CDR3 length: 16 residues. This CDR3 is CASSLRTVRGWNEQFF. The CDR3 coding sequence is TGTGCCAGCAGTCTCCGGACAGTCAGAGGTTGGAATGAGCAGTTCTTC.

The V gene is TRBV18, the J gene TRBJ2-2; 8 bases fit TRBD1. The J segment lost 2 bases and the V segment lost 4 bases, leaving 3 bases of the junction unmatched. Germline CDR1 KGHSH, CDR2 LQKENI. The CDR3 contains 15 residues. Written as DNA, the CDR3 is TGTGCCAGCTCACAAGGACAGGGAAACACCGGGGAGCTGTTTTTT. Protein product: CASSQGQGNTGELFF.

The chain uses TRBV6-1 and TRBJ2-1; 10 bases are shared with TRBD2. The CDR3 sequence is 16 residues long. The trim removed 1 base at V and 8 bases at J, leaving 8 bases unmatched. CDR1 MNHNS and CDR2 SASEGT come from the germline V gene. The CDR3 loop reads CASSEVAGLARDEQFF. DNA of the CDR3: TGTGCCAGCAGTGAAGTTGCGGGACTAGCGAGGGATGAGCAGTTCTTC.

This chain uses TRBV15 with TRBJ1-1; D is undetermined. Germline CDR1 LNHNV, CDR2 YYDKDF (reference sequence). The CDR3 loop spans 16 amino acids. Trimming pared 1 base from V and 0 bases from J, leaving 12 bases between. The DNA of the CDR3 is TGTGCCACCAGCAGAGCAGATAGGGAGATGAACACTGAAGCTTTCTTT. Translating it yields CATSRADREMNTEAFF.